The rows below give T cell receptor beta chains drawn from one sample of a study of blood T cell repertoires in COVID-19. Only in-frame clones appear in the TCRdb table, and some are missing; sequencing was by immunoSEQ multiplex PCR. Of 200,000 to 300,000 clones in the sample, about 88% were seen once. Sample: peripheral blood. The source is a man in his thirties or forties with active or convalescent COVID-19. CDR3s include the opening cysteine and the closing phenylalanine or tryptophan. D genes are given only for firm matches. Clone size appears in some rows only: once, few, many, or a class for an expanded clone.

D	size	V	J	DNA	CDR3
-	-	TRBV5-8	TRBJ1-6	TGTGCCAGCAGCAGGGGCCTCACAAATAATTCACCCCTCCACTTT	CASSRGLTNNSPLHF
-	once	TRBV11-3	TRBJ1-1	TGTGCCAGCAGCATTGGGGGGGCAGAGAACACTGAAGCTTTCTTT	CASSIGGAENTEAFF
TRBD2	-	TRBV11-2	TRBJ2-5	TGTGCCAGCAGCTCCCTAATTTCTAGCGGGGGCCGACAAGAGACCCAGTACTTC	CASSSLISSGGRQETQYF
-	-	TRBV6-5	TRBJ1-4	TGTGCCAGCAGAGGAGTGTCGCGTGAAAAACTGTTTTTT	CASRGVSREKLFF
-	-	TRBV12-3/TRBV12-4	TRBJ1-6	TGTGCCAGCAGTTTGGCGGCAGGGCAGGCCCTCCACTTT	CASSLAAGQALHF
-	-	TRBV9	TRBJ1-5	TGTGCCAGCAGCGTAGGTCTAAGTCAGCCCCAGCATTTT	CASSVGLSQPQHF
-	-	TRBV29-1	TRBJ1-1	TGCAGCCTGGTACGGAGAGCGAACACTGAAGCTTTCTTT	CSLVRRANTEAFF
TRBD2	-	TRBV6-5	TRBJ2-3	TGTGCCAGCAGTTACGCAGGGAGGGTGGATACGCAGTATTTT	CASSYAGRVDTQYF
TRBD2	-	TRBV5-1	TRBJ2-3	TGCGCCAGCAGCTTGGGGACTAGTACAGATACGCAGTATTTT	CASSLGTSTDTQYF
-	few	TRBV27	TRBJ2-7	TGTGCCAGCAGTCTCCAGGGTTACAAAACCTACGAGCAGTACTTC	CASSLQGYKTYEQYF
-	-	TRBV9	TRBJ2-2	TGTGCCAGCAGCCAGGGACATAACACCGGGGAGCTGTTTTTT	CASSQGHNTGELFF
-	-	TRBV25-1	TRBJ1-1	TGTGCCAGCAGTGAGTCGGAGGTCACTGAAGCTTTCTTT	CASSESEVTEAFF
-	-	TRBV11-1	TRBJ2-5	TGTGCCAGCAGCTTAGCGCGGGAGACCCAGTACTTC	CASSLARETQYF
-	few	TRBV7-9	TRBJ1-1	TGTGCCAGCCTGGGCAGCACGAACACTGAAGCTTTCTTT	CASLGSTNTEAFF
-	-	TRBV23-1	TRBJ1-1	TGCGCCAGCAGTCATTCGAGGGCATGGGAAGCTTTCTTT	CASSHSRAWEAFF
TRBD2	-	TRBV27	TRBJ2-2	TGTGCCAGCAGGGACGGCGGGGGGAACACCGGGGAGCTGTTTTTT	CASRDGGGNTGELFF
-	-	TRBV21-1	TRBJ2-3	TGTGCCAGCGACAGGGAAAGGACGCAGTATTTT	CASDRERTQYF
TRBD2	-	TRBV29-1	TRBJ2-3	TGCAGCATCGCGGGGGGGACTCCCACAGATACGCAGTATTTT	CSIAGGTPTDTQYF
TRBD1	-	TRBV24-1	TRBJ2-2	TGTGCCACCGGTGACAGGGCGAACACCGGGGAGCTGTTTTTT	CATGDRANTGELFF
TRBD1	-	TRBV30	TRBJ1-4	TGTGCCTGGAGCCGGGACCGATCAGGGGGCGTAAGGGAAAAACTGTTTTTT	CAWSRDRSGGVREKLFF
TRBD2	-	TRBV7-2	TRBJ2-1	TGTGCCAGCAGCCCTGCTAGTGGGGGGGGTTTCAATGAGCAGTTCTTC	CASSPASGGGFNEQFF
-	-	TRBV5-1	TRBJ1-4	TGCGCCAGCAAGAAACAGGAGGGTTATGAAAAACTGTTTTTT	CASKKQEGYEKLFF
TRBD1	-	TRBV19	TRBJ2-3	TGTGCCAGTAGTAGCCACAGGGGTGCCGATACGCAGTATTTT	CASSSHRGADTQYF
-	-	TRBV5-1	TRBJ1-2	TGCGCCAGCAGCACGCGCGGGGCCTATGGCTACACCTTC	CASSTRGAYGYTF
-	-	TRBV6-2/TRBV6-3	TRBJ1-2	TGTGCCAGCAGTCTCAGGGGCGTGGGACCAAATGGCTACACCTTC	CASSLRGVGPNGYTF
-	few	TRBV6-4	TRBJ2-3	TGTGCCAGCACCCTAGTCGAGGATACGCAGTATTTT	CASTLVEDTQYF
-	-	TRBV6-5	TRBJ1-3	TGTGCCAGCGGTTTTCAGGGGCGAGGTTCTGGAAACACCATATATTTT	CASGFQGRGSGNTIYF
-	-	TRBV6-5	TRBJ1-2	TGTGCCAGCAGTCTGACAGGCCTTCTTAATCATGGCTACACCTTC	CASSLTGLLNHGYTF
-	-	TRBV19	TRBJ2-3	TGTGCCAGTAGTAGACTATTTCCTAGCACAGATACGCAGTATTTT	CASSRLFPSTDTQYF
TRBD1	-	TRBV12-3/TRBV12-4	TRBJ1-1	TGTGCCAGCAGACAGGGGGGGACTGAAGCTTTCTTT	CASRQGGTEAFF
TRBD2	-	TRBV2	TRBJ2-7	TGTGCCAGCAGTGAATGGGGGACCGGGGGGGCCCCCTACGAGCAGTACTTC	CASSEWGTGGAPYEQYF
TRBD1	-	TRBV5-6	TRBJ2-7	TGTGCCAGCAGCTTGGGTAGTTTTTGGGACAGGAGCCCCTACGAGCAGTACTTC	CASSLGSFWDRSPYEQYF
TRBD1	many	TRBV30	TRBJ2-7	TGTGCCTGGAGGCAACCCGGGACAGATCTCTACGAGCAGTACTTC	CAWRQPGTDLYEQYF
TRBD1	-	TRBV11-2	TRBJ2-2	TGTGCCAGCAGCTTTGGTCAGGGGGCCACCGGGGAGCTGTTTTTT	CASSFGQGATGELFF
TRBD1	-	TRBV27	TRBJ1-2	TGTGCCAGCAGTTACGGGACAGGGATTTATGGCTACACCTTC	CASSYGTGIYGYTF
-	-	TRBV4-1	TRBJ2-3	TGCGCCAGCAGCCAACTTAGCACAGATACGCAGTATTTT	CASSQLSTDTQYF
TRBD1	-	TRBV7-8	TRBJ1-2	TGTGCCAGCAGCTATGGGACAGCCGGGGGCCGCTTTGGCTACACCTTC	CASSYGTAGGRFGYTF
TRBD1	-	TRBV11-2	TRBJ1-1	TGTGCCTCAACCAGGGGGATGAACACTGAAGCTTTCTTT	CASTRGMNTEAFF
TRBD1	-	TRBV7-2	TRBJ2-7	TGTGCCAGCAGCTTAATGGGGGACAGGGGGGCCTACGAGCAGTACTTC	CASSLMGDRGAYEQYF
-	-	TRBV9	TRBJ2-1	TGTGCCAGCAGCTCCTACCGGGAACCTGCTGGTAATGAGCAGTTCTTC	CASSSYREPAGNEQFF
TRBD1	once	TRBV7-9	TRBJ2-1	TGTGCCAGCAGATCCACCGGGACAGGGCAGTTCTTC	CASRSTGTGQFF
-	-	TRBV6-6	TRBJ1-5	TGTGCCAGCGAATCGCAGGGGCCCAATCAGCCCCAGCATTTT	CASESQGPNQPQHF
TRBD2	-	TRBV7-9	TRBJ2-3	TGTGCCAGCAGCTACGCGGGGGAAGATACGCAGTATTTT	CASSYAGEDTQYF
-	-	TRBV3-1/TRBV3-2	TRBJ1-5	TGTGCCAGCAGCCAAGATCCCGAGGTGATTCATTTT	CASSQDPEVIHF
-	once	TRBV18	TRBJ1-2	TGTGCCAGCTCACCACCAGTACAGACCTATGGCTACACCTTC	CASSPPVQTYGYTF
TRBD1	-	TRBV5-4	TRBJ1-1	TGTGCCAGCAGCTTACCGGGACAGATGAACACTGAAGCTTTCTTT	CASSLPGQMNTEAFF
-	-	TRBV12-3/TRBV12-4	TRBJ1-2	TGTGCCAGCAGTTTCTCAGGGGCGAGTGGCTACACCTTC	CASSFSGASGYTF
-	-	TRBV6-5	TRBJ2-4	TGTGCCAGCAGCCCCGGCCAGGGCAAAAACATTCAGTACTTC	CASSPGQGKNIQYF
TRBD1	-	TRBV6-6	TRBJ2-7	TGTGCCAGCAGTTACTCGATTGGACAGGGGTACGAGCAGTACTTC	CASSYSIGQGYEQYF
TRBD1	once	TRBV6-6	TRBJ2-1	TGTGCCAGCACCGAAGGGACAGGGGAGTTCTTC	CASTEGTGEFF
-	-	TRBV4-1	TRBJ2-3	TGCGCCAGCAGCCAAGCGGCAGATACGCAGTATTTT	CASSQAADTQYF
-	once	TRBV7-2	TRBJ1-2	TGTGCCAGCAGCAAAACTATGCAGGGGCTGAACTATGGCTACACCTTC	CASSKTMQGLNYGYTF
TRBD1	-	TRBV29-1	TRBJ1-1	TGCAGCGTAGGACAGGGGAACACTGAAGCTTTCTTT	CSVGQGNTEAFF
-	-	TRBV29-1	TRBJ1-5	TGCAGCGTGGCCGAGCGTGGGCAGCCCCAGCATTTT	CSVAERGQPQHF